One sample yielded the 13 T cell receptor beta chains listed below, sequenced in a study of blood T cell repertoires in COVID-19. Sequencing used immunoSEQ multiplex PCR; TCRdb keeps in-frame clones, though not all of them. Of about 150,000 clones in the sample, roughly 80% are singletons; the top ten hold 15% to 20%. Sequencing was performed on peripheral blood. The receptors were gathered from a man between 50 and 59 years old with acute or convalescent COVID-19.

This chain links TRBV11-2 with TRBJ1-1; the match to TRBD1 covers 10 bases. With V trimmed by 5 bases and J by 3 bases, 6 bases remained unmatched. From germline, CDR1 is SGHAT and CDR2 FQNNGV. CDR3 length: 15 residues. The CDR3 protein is CASSTGTGVYTEAFF. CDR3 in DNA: TGTGCCAGCAGCACAGGGACAGGGGTTTACACTGAAGCTTTCTTT.

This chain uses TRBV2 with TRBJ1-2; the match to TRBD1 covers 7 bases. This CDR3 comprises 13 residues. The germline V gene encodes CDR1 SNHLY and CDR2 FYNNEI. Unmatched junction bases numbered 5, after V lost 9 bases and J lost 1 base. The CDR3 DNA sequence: TGTGCCAGAACAGGGGACGATAACTATGGCTACACCTTC. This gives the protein CARTGDDNYGYTF. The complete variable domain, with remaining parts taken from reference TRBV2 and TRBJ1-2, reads EPEVTQTPSHQVTQMGQEVILRCVPISNHLYFYWYRQILGQKVEFLVSFYNNEISEKSEIFDDQFSVERPDGSNFTLKIRSTKLEDSAMYFCARTGDDNYGYTFGSGTRLTVV.

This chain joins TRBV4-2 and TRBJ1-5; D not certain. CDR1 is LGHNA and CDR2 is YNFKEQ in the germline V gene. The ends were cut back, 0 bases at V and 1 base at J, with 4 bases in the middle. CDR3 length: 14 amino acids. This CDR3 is CASSQDSSNQPQHF. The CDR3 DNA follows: TGTGCCAGCAGCCAAGATTCGAGCAATCAGCCCCAGCATTTT.

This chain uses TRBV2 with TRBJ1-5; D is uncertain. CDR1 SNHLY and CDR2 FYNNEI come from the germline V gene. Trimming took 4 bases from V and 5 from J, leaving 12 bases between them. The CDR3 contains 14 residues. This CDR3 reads CASSGGIGDQPQHF. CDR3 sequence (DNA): TGTGCCAGCAGTGGCGGGATCGGGGATCAGCCCCAGCATTTT.

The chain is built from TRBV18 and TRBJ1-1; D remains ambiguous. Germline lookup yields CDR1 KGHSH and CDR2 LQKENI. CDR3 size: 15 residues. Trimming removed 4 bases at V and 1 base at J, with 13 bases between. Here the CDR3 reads CASSLATLENTEAFF. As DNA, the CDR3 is TGTGCCAGCTCACTAGCGACCCTGGAGAACACTGAAGCTTTCTTT.

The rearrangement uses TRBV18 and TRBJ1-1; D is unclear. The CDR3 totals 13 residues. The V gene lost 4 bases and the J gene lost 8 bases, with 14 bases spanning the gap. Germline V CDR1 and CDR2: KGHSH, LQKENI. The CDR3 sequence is CASSQAAIGEAFF. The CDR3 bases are TGTGCCAGCTCACAAGCCGCGATCGGGGAAGCTTTCTTT.

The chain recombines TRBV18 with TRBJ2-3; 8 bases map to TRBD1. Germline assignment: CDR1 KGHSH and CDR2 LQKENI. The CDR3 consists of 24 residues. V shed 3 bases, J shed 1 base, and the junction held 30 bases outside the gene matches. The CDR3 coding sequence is TGTGCCAGCTCACCCGGGACAGGTGTCCCATATTCGTCCCCAACGTTTCAACGCACAGATACGCAGTATTTT. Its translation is CASSPGTGVPYSSPTFQRTDTQYF.

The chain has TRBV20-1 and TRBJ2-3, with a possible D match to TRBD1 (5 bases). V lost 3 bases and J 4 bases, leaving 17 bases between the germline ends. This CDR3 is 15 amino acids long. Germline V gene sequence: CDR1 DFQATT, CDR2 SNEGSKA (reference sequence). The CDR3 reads CSASDGKTGADTQYF. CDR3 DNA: TGCAGTGCTAGTGATGGAAAAACAGGCGCAGATACGCAGTATTTT.

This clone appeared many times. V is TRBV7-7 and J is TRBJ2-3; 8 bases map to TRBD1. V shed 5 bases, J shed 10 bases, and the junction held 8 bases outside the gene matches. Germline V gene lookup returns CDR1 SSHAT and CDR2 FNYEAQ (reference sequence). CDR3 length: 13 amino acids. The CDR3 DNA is TGTGCCAGCAGCATCCGACAGGGGTCTGCGCAGTATTTT. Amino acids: CASSIRQGSAQYF. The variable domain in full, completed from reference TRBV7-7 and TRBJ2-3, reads GAGVSQSPRYKVTKRGQDVTLRCDPISSHATLYWYQQALGQGPEFLTYFNYEAQPDKSGLPSDRFSAERPEGSISTLTIQRTEQRDSAMYRCASSIRQGSAQYFGPGTRLTVL.

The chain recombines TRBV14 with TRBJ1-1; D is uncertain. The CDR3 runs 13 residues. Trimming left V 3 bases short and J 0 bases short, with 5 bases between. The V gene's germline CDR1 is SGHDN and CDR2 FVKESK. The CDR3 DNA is TGTGCCAGCAGCCACGGGATGAACACTGAAGCTTTCTTT. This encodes CASSHGMNTEAFF.

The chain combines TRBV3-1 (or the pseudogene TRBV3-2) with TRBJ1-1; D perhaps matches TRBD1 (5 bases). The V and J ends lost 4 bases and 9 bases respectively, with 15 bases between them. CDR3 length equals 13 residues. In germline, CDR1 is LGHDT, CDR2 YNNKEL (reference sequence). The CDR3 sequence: CASSRRDSSKAFF. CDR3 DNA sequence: TGTGCCAGCAGCCGCCGCGACAGTAGTAAAGCTTTCTTT.

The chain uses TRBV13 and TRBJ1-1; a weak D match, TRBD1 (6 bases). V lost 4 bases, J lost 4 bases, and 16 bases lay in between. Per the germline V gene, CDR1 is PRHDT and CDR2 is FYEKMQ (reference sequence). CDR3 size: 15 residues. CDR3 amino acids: CASSSRGDPRTEAFF. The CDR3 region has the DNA TGTGCCAGCAGCTCCAGGGGTGACCCACGCACTGAAGCTTTCTTT. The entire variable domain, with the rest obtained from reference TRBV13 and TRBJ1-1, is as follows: AAGVIQSPRHLIKEKRETATLKCYPIPRHDTVYWYQQGPGQDPQFLISFYEKMQSDKGSIPDRFSAQQFSDYHSELNMSSLELGDSALYFCASSSRGDPRTEAFFGQGTRLTVV.

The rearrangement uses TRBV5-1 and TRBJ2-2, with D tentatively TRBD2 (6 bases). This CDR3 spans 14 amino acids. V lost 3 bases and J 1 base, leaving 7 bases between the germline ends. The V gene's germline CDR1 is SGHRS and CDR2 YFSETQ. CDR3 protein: CASSSGENTGELFF. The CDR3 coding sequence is TGCGCCAGCAGCTCGGGGGAGAACACCGGGGAGCTGTTTTTT.